Presented here are 5 T cell receptor beta chains from one specimen sequenced in a study of cytomegalovirus exposure and HLA in healthy donors. Primers included in the PCR were 60 Vbeta and 13 Jbeta primers. Only in-frame clones appear in the TCRdb table, and some are missing; sequencing was by immunoSEQ multiplex PCR. The table shows some 150,000 clones, with less than 85% occurring only once. Sample: PBMCs. The receptors derive from a man aged 55-75 years in good health and CMV-seronegative.

This clone has a handful of counts. This rearrangement joins TRBV28 to TRBJ1-4; possibly TRBD1 for D (6 bases). V was clipped by 7 bases and J by 3 bases, with 15 bases between them. The CDR3 is 15 residues long. The germline V gene has CDR1 MDHEN and CDR2 SYDVKM. CDR3: CASTIGDKANEKLFF. The CDR3 DNA is TGTGCCAGCACCATAGGGGACAAAGCTAATGAAAAACTGTTTTTT. The full variable domain, in which reference TRBV28 and TRBJ1-4 provide the parts outside the CDR3, is DVKVTQSSRYLVKRTGEKVFLECVQDMDHENMFWYRQDPGLGLRLIYFSYDVKMKEKGDIPEGYSVSREKKERFSLILESASTNQTSMYLCASTIGDKANEKLFFGSGTQLSVL.

The rearrangement uses TRBV5-1 and TRBJ2-2; possibly TRBD1 for D (5 bases). Trimming removed 0 bases from V and 4 bases from J, with 13 bases in between. CDR1 SGHRS and CDR2 YFSETQ come from the germline V gene. This CDR3 region has 16 residues. CDR3 residues: CASSLASGSGTGELFF. In DNA, the CDR3 is TGCGCCAGCAGCTTGGCCTCAGGGTCTGGCACCGGGGAGCTGTTTTTT.

Only one count was recorded for this clone. The chain links TRBV5-1 to TRBJ1-2; 10 positions agree with TRBD1. Unmatched junction bases numbered 2, after V lost 1 base and J lost 2 bases. The CDR3 runs 15 residues. The germline V gene encodes CDR1 SGHRS and CDR2 YFSETQ. The CDR3 loop is CASSLTGQGNYGYTF. As DNA, the CDR3 is TGCGCCAGCAGCTTGACGGGACAGGGGAACTATGGCTACACCTTC.

This clone was detected once. This sequence joins TRBV6-5 and TRBJ1-3; 10 nucleotides match TRBD1. The CDR3 is 16 amino acids. The J segment lost 4 bases and the V segment lost 4 bases, leaving 7 bases of the junction unmatched. Germline CDR1 is MNHEY and CDR2 is SVGAGI. The CDR3, as DNA: TGTGCCAGCAGTTCCCCGGGACAGGGGATGGGAAACACCATATATTTT. Encoded protein: CASSSPGQGMGNTIYF.

The chain joins TRBV18 to TRBJ2-7, with TRBD1 matching over 9 bases. Germline values: CDR1 KGHSH, CDR2 LQKENI. V shed 0 bases, J shed 4 bases, and the junction held 7 bases outside the gene matches. The CDR3 covers 16 residues. Written as DNA, the CDR3 is TGTGCCAGCTCACCACCCGGGGGACAGGGTGGATACGAGCAGTACTTC. Its protein is CASSPPGGQGGYEQYF. Using reference TRBV18 and TRBJ2-7 for the parts outside the CDR3, the full variable domain is NAGVMQNPRHLVRRRGQEARLRCSPMKGHSHVYWYRQLPEEGLKFMVYLQKENIIDESGMPKERFSAEFPKEGPSILRIQQVVRGDSAAYFCASSPPGGQGGYEQYFGPGTRLTVT.